This T cell receptor (beta chain) was identified in a study of T cells in Graves' hyperthyroidism and ophthalmopathy. Findings and caveats of the study: With a median lead of 6.5 months before onset, the model predicted ophthalmopathy. Most thyroid clonotypes that were expanded above 0.001 also turned up in blood.

V dropped 5 bases and J dropped 4; count of bases not matched to a gene: 5. In germline, CDR1 is SGHNT, CDR2 YENEEA. The CDR3 is 16 residues long. Amplification of TCR beta CDR3 regions used RNA as the template. The TCR CDR3 was amplified in a first-round RT-PCR using the HTBI primer set. MiXCR, run by TCRdb on the multiplex PCR reads, gives a single entry per CDR3 protein. Here the sample spans 300,000 to 450,000 distinct CDR3 sequences, about 25% being singletons. Absent ophthalmopathy progression within 18 months defined stable Graves' hyperthyroidism. About this clonotype: Its specificity is unknown.

The specimen sequenced was blood. This TCR was sampled from a man in his fifties or sixties with Graves' hyperthyroidism. The gene calls are TRBV11-3 and TRBJ2-2, with 12 bases fitting TRBD2. The CDR3 DNA reads TGTGCCAGCAGCCCGTCTAGCGGGAGGGTCACCGGGGAGCTGTTTTTT. Its protein is CASSPSSGRVTGELFF.